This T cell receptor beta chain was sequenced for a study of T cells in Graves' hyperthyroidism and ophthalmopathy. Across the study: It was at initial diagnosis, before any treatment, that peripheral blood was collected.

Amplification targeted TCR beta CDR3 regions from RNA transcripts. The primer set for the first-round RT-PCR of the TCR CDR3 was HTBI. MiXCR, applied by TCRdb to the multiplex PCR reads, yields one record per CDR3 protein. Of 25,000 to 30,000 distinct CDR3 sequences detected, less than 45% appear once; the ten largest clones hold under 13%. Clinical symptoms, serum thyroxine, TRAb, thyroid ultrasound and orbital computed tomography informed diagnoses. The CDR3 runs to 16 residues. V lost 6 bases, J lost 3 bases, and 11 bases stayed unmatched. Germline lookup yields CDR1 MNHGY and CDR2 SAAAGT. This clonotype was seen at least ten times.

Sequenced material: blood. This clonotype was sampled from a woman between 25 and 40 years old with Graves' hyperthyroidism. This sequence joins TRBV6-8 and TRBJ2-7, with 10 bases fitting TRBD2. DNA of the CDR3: TGTGCCAGCAGAAAGCGCGAGCGGGAGGGCCTCTACGAGCAGTACTTC. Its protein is CASRKREREGLYEQYF.